A selection of T cell receptor beta chains follows, all from one sample in a study of T cells in Graves' hyperthyroidism and ophthalmopathy. TCRdb called the multiplex PCR reads again in MiXCR, with one record for every CDR3 protein. Among some 300,000 distinct CDR3 sequences listed, 16% were seen once. Sequences were obtained from blood. Source of these receptors: a young man with Graves' hyperthyroidism. The CDR3 runs from the conserved cysteine through the conserved F or W. Each record gives: V gene, J gene, D gene, clone size, CDR3 DNA, CDR3 protein. D genes are given only for firm matches. Size is stated for part of the rows, as once, few or many counts, or as a class when the clone is expanded.

v_gene: TRBV7-9
j_gene: TRBJ2-1
d_gene: -
abundance: -
CDR3nt: TGTGCCAGCAGCTTAGTGGGGTTTGGGAACGAGGAGACCAATGAGCAGTTCTTC
CDR3aa: CASSLVGFGNEETNEQFF

v_gene: TRBV7-3
j_gene: TRBJ2-1
d_gene: TRBD2
abundance: many
CDR3nt: TGTGCCAGCAGCGGGAAAATAGCGGGAACATACAATGAGCAGTTCTTC
CDR3aa: CASSGKIAGTYNEQFF

v_gene: TRBV6-6
j_gene: TRBJ1-2
d_gene: -
abundance: many
CDR3nt: TGTGCCAGCAGTTACTACGGGGGCGATGGCTACACCTTC
CDR3aa: CASSYYGGDGYTF

v_gene: TRBV4-1
j_gene: TRBJ1-5
d_gene: -
abundance: few
CDR3nt: TGCGCCAGCGGTGCGATAGGACAGAGGGGCCAGCCCCAGCATTTT
CDR3aa: CASGAIGQRGQPQHF

v_gene: TRBV11-2
j_gene: TRBJ2-7
d_gene: TRBD1
abundance: many
CDR3nt: TGTGCCAGCAGCTTGGGACAGGTCTCCTACGAGCAGTACTTC
CDR3aa: CASSLGQVSYEQYF

v_gene: TRBV4-2
j_gene: TRBJ1-5
d_gene: TRBD1
abundance: few
CDR3nt: TGTGCCAGCGCACAACTGGACAGGGGCAATCAGCCCCAGCATTTT
CDR3aa: CASAQLDRGNQPQHF

v_gene: TRBV10-2
j_gene: TRBJ1-1
d_gene: -
abundance: few
CDR3nt: TGCGCCAGCAGTGAGGCCCCGATAGGGGACACTGAAGCTTTCTTT
CDR3aa: CASSEAPIGDTEAFF

v_gene: TRBV29-1
j_gene: TRBJ1-1
d_gene: -
abundance: few
CDR3nt: TGCAGCGTTGCTCGCGGTGGCGGGAACACTGAAGCTTTCTTT
CDR3aa: CSVARGGGNTEAFF

v_gene: TRBV12-3/TRBV12-4
j_gene: TRBJ2-3
d_gene: TRBD1
abundance: few
CDR3nt: TGTGCCAGCAGTCGGACAGGGGGCGAGGCAGATACGCAGTATTTT
CDR3aa: CASSRTGGEADTQYF

v_gene: TRBV19
j_gene: TRBJ2-5
d_gene: -
abundance: -
CDR3nt: TGTGCCAGTCGATCCCGGGTGGGGGAGACCCAGTACTTC
CDR3aa: CASRSRVGETQYF

v_gene: TRBV27
j_gene: TRBJ2-7
d_gene: -
abundance: many
CDR3nt: TGTGCCAGCAGCTTGAGGGGGTACGAGCAGTACTTC
CDR3aa: CASSLRGYEQYF

v_gene: TRBV5-1
j_gene: TRBJ2-3
d_gene: TRBD1
abundance: -
CDR3nt: TGCGCCAGCAGCCCTATGACAGGGCAGTGGGATACGCAGTATTTT
CDR3aa: CASSPMTGQWDTQYF

v_gene: TRBV25-1
j_gene: TRBJ2-1
d_gene: TRBD1
abundance: -
CDR3nt: TGTGCCAGCAGTAAGACAGGGGCCAATGAGCAGTTCTTC
CDR3aa: CASSKTGANEQFF

v_gene: TRBV2
j_gene: TRBJ2-3
d_gene: -
abundance: many
CDR3nt: TGTGCCAGCAGTGAAATGTCTGAAGGGGTGGGTTACGATACGCAGTATTTT
CDR3aa: CASSEMSEGVGYDTQYF

v_gene: TRBV5-5
j_gene: TRBJ2-3
d_gene: -
abundance: few
CDR3nt: TGTGCCAGCAGCTTGGGACTCGGCCCCATCACAGATACGCAGTATTTT
CDR3aa: CASSLGLGPITDTQYF

v_gene: TRBV3-1
j_gene: TRBJ1-5
d_gene: -
abundance: many
CDR3nt: TGTGCCAGCAGCCAAGGGCAGAGCAATCAGCCCCAGCATTTT
CDR3aa: CASSQGQSNQPQHF

v_gene: TRBV29-1
j_gene: TRBJ2-7
d_gene: TRBD1
abundance: -
CDR3nt: TGCAGCGTGCAGGGACAGAGTTTTTCCTACGAGCAGTACTTC
CDR3aa: CSVQGQSFSYEQYF

v_gene: TRBV6-1
j_gene: TRBJ2-3
d_gene: TRBD2
abundance: many
CDR3nt: TGTGCCAGCAGTCACCAGCGGGAGGACACAGATACGCAGTATTTT
CDR3aa: CASSHQREDTDTQYF

v_gene: TRBV6-2/TRBV6-3
j_gene: TRBJ2-5
d_gene: -
abundance: -
CDR3nt: TGTGCCAGCAGCCAGAGGGAGACCCAGTACTTC
CDR3aa: CASSQRETQYF

v_gene: TRBV2
j_gene: TRBJ2-5
d_gene: -
abundance: many
CDR3nt: TGTGCCAGAGGGACTCCCGTGAGAGAGACCCAGTACTTC
CDR3aa: CARGTPVRETQYF

v_gene: TRBV2
j_gene: TRBJ1-3
d_gene: -
abundance: once
CDR3nt: TGTGCCAGCAGTGAAGCGCGAGGAAACACCATATATTTT
CDR3aa: CASSEARGNTIYF

v_gene: TRBV18
j_gene: TRBJ2-7
d_gene: TRBD1
abundance: many
CDR3nt: TGTGCCAGCTCACCACCGGGCAGGACAGGGGCCCACGAGCAGTACTTC
CDR3aa: CASSPPGRTGAHEQYF

v_gene: TRBV5-1
j_gene: TRBJ1-6
d_gene: TRBD1
abundance: -
CDR3nt: TGCGCCAGCAGCTTGGATGGGGGACAGGGGGCATATTCACCCCTCCACTTT
CDR3aa: CASSLDGGQGAYSPLHF

v_gene: TRBV11-2
j_gene: TRBJ2-3
d_gene: -
abundance: many
CDR3nt: TGTGCCAGCAGCTTACGGGGGGCGCTTGGAGATACGCAGTATTTT
CDR3aa: CASSLRGALGDTQYF

v_gene: TRBV5-1
j_gene: TRBJ1-4
d_gene: -
abundance: -
CDR3nt: TGCGCCAGCAGCTCGTTGACGGGGGGTCGGAATGAAAAACTGTTTTTT
CDR3aa: CASSSLTGGRNEKLFF

v_gene: TRBV6-1
j_gene: TRBJ1-5
d_gene: -
abundance: many
CDR3nt: TGTGCCAGCAGTGAATACCTGTATCAGCCCCAGCATTTT
CDR3aa: CASSEYLYQPQHF

v_gene: TRBV12-3/TRBV12-4
j_gene: TRBJ2-3
d_gene: -
abundance: -
CDR3nt: TGTGCCAGCAGCCGAGACGCCCCCGCAGATACGCAGTATTTT
CDR3aa: CASSRDAPADTQYF

v_gene: TRBV7-9
j_gene: TRBJ2-7
d_gene: TRBD2
abundance: many
CDR3nt: TGTGCCAGCAGCTTGGGACTAGCGGGATTCTACGAGCAGTACTTC
CDR3aa: CASSLGLAGFYEQYF

v_gene: TRBV24-1
j_gene: TRBJ2-1
d_gene: -
abundance: few
CDR3nt: TGTGCCACCAGGGAGACTAGGAACAATGAGCAGTTCTTC
CDR3aa: CATRETRNNEQFF

v_gene: TRBV20-1
j_gene: TRBJ1-5
d_gene: -
abundance: many
CDR3nt: TGCAGTGCTAGAGGACTGGGCAATCAGCCCCAGCATTTT
CDR3aa: CSARGLGNQPQHF

v_gene: TRBV30
j_gene: TRBJ2-5
d_gene: -
abundance: many
CDR3nt: TGTGCCTGGAAGTCAGCCGGAGGGGACTCAGGTACCCAGTACTTC
CDR3aa: CAWKSAGGDSGTQYF

v_gene: TRBV4-1
j_gene: TRBJ2-1
d_gene: TRBD1
abundance: -
CDR3nt: TGCGCCAGCAGCCAAGATCAGGGGGCTTGGAATGAGCAGTTCTTC
CDR3aa: CASSQDQGAWNEQFF

v_gene: TRBV5-1
j_gene: TRBJ2-7
d_gene: -
abundance: many
CDR3nt: TGCGCCAGCAGCTTGGTGGGGACGGACGAGCAGTACTTC
CDR3aa: CASSLVGTDEQYF